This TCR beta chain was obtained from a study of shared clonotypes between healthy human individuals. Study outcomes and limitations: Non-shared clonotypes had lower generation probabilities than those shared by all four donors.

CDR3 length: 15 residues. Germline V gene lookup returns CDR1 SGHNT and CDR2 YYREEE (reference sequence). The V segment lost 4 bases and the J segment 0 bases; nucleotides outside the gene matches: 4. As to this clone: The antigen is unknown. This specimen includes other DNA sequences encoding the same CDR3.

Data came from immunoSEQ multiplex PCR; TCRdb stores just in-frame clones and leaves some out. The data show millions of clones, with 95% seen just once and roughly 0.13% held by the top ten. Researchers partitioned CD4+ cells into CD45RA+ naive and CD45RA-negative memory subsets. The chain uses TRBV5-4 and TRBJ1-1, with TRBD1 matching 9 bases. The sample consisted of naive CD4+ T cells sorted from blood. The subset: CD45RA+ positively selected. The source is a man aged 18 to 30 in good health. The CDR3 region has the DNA TGTGCCAGCAGCCCGGGACAGGGACTGAACACTGAAGCTTTCTTT. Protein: CASSPGQGLNTEAFF. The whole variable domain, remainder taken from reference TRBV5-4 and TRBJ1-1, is ETGVTQSPTHLIKTRGQQVTLRCSSQSGHNTVSWYQQALGQGPQFIFQYYREEENGRGNFPPRFSGLQFPNYSSELNVNALELDDSALYLCASSPGQGLNTEAFFGQGTRLTVV.